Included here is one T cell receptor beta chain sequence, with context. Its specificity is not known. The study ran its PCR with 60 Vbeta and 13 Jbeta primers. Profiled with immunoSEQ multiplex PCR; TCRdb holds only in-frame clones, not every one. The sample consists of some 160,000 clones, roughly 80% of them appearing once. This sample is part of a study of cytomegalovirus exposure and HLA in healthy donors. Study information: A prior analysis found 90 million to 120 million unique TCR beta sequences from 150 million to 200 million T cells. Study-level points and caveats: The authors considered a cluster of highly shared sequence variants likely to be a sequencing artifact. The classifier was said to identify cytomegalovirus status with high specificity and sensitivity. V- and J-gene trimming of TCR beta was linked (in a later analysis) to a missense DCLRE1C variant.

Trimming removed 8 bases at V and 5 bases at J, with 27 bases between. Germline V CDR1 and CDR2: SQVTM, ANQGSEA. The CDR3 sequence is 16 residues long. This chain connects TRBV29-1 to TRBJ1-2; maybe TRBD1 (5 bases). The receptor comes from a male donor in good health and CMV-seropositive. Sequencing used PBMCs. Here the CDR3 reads CSIVPAGHPTQYGYTF. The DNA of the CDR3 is TGCAGCATTGTGCCCGCCGGACACCCGACCCAGTATGGCTACACCTTC. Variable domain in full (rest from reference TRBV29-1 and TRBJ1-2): SAVISQKPSRDICQRGTSLTIQCQVDSQVTMMFWYRQQPGQSLTLIATANQGSEATYESGFVIDKFPISRPNLTFSTLTVSNMSPEDSSIYLCSIVPAGHPTQYGYTFGSGTRLTVV.